Each of the 9 T cell receptor beta chains below was sequenced from the same sample in a study of blood T cell repertoires in COVID-19. Profiling relied on immunoSEQ multiplex PCR, and the TCRdb table lists in-frame clones only, not all of them. The sample contains fewer than 200,000 clones, approximately 85% of which appear only once. Input material: peripheral blood. The receptors were sampled from a man between 40 and 49 years old who had recovered from COVID-19.

The chain has TRBV4-2 and TRBJ1-5, with unresolved D. CDR3 length: 16 residues. Trimming removed 0 bases at V and 1 base at J, with 10 bases between. Germline CDR1 reads LGHNA; CDR2 reads YNFKEQ. This CDR3 reads CASSQDGRESNQPQHF. The CDR3 DNA reads TGTGCCAGCAGCCAAGATGGTAGGGAGAGCAATCAGCCCCAGCATTTT.

This chain uses TRBV7-9 with TRBJ1-3; D might be TRBD1 (6 bases). Per germline, CDR1 SEHNR and CDR2 FQNEAQ (reference sequence). This CDR3 contains 17 residues. Trimming left V 4 bases short and J 2 bases short, with 18 bases between. The CDR3 protein is CASSWDKSGRAGNTIYF. CDR3 nucleotide sequence: TGTGCCAGCAGCTGGGACAAGAGTGGACGGGCTGGAAACACCATATATTTT.

The rearrangement links TRBV2 to TRBJ2-7; a possible D gene is TRBD1 (7 bases). Looked up from germline, CDR1 is SNHLY and CDR2 is FYNNEI. This CDR3 has 14 amino acids. V gave up 4 bases and J gave up 2 bases, with 12 bases separating them. The DNA of the CDR3 is TGTGCCAGCAGTGGGGGCAGGGGGGCCTACGAGCAGTACTTC. Amino acid sequence: CASSGGRGAYEQYF.

The chain links TRBV2 to TRBJ1-6; 8 nucleotides match TRBD1. CDR3 length: 15 amino acids. Trimming cost V 4 bases and J 7 bases; bases outside gene matches: 6. Per the germline V gene, CDR1 is SNHLY and CDR2 is FYNNEI. The CDR3 loop reads CASSGFAGGNSPLHF. The CDR3 DNA reads TGTGCCAGCAGTGGTTTTGCAGGGGGCAATTCACCCCTCCACTTT.

This chain uses TRBV28 with TRBJ2-5; maybe TRBD1 (6 bases). The CDR3 has 15 residues. V was shortened by 3 bases and J by 3 bases, with 14 bases between the two germline ends. Germline loops: CDR1 MDHEN, CDR2 SYDVKM. The CDR3 sequence: CASSFDQGREETQYF. In DNA, the CDR3 is TGTGCCAGCAGTTTCGACCAGGGGCGTGAAGAGACCCAGTACTTC.

This clone has a handful of counts. The chain carries TRBV21-1 and TRBJ1-1; TRBD1, as called in the table, went unchecked against the DNA. TRBV21-1 is described as a pseudogene. The CDR3 has 16 residues. The CDR3 bases are TGTGCCAGCCGTGGAATTAGGACAGGCGATAACACTGAAGCTTTCTTT. Protein sequence: CASRGIRTGDNTEAFF.

The rearrangement joins TRBV4-1 to TRBJ2-1, with TRBD2 identical over 10 bases. CDR1 and CDR2 (germline): MGHRA, YSYEKL. V lost 0 bases and J lost 5; bases outside the gene matches: 7. The CDR3 has 17 amino acids. In DNA, the CDR3 is TGCGCCAGCAGCCAAGAGGCGGGACTAGCGATCGACAATGAGCAGTTCTTC. Its translation is CASSQEAGLAIDNEQFF.

The rearrangement joins TRBV11-2 to TRBJ2-7; 9 bases are a match to TRBD2. Per the germline V gene, CDR1 is SGHAT and CDR2 is FQNNGV. The CDR3 extends over 14 amino acids. V lost 4 bases and J lost 7; bases outside the gene matches: 8. In DNA form, the CDR3 reads TGTGCCAGCAGCTCCCTAGCGGGATTGGGGGAGCAGTACTTC. It specifies CASSSLAGLGEQYF.

This rearrangement joins TRBV6-4 to TRBJ2-5; 12 nucleotides align to TRBD2. The CDR3 has 18 amino acids. Per the germline V gene, CDR1 is MRHNA and CDR2 is SNTAGT. J was trimmed by 2 bases and V by 10 bases; bases with no gene match: 17. CDR3 coding DNA: TGTGCCAACCAACAGGCCCGATCTAGCGGGGGGGGTCAAGAGACCCAGTACTTC. It encodes CANQQARSSGGGQETQYF.